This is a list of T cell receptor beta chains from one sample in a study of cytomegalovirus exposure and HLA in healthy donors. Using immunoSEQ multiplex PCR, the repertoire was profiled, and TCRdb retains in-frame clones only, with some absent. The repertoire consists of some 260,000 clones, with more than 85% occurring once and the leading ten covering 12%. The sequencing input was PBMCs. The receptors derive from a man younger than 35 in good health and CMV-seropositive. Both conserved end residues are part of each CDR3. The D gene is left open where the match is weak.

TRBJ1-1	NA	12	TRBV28	TGTGCCAGCAGTTTGGCCGTCGGGGAAGCTTTCTTT	CASSLAVGEAFF
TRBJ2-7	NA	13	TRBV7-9	TGTGCCAGCAGCTGGAAGCCGGAGCACGAGCAGTACTTC	CASSWKPEHEQYF
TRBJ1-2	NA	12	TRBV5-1	TGCGCCAGCAGCTACGACATAAGTGGCTACACCTTC	CASSYDISGYTF
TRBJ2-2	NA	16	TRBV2	TGTGCCAGCAGGGCTTGGTTGACGCCGAACACCGGGGAGCTGTTTTTT	CASRAWLTPNTGELFF
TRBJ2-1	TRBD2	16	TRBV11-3	TGTGCCAGCAGCTTAGGGGGACTAGTGCAGTCGAATGAGCAGTTCTTC	CASSLGGLVQSNEQFF
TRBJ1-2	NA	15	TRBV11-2	TGTGCCAGCAGCTTAGGATTAAGGGGCCGGGATGGCTACACCTTC	CASSLGLRGRDGYTF
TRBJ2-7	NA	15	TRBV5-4	TGTGCCAGCAGCTTGGGAAATACAAGAGGGTACGAGCAGTACTTC	CASSLGNTRGYEQYF
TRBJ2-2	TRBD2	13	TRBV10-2	TGCGCCAGCAGTGGTACTAGCGCCGGGGAGCTGTTTTTT	CASSGTSAGELFF
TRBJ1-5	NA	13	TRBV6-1	TGTGCCAGCACTCCTTATAGCAATCAGCCCCAGCATTTT	CASTPYSNQPQHF
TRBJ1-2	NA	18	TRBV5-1	TGCGCCAGCAGCTTGGGTTCGGGGGAGTATAGAATAAACGATGGCTACACCTTC	CASSLGSGEYRINDGYTF